This is a list of T cell receptor beta chains from one sample in a study of vaccination and CD4 T cells after COVID-19. Their antigen targets remain unknown. MiXCR was run by TCRdb on the PCR reads, yielding one entry per CDR3 protein. The sample shows about 25,000 distinct CDR3 sequences, roughly three fifths of them seen only once. The sequenced sample was CD4+ T cells from blood, cultured in vitro. The receptors shown here come from a human donor who had recovered from COVID-19. CDR3s include the opening cysteine and the closing phenylalanine or tryptophan. Fields, in order: CDR3 DNA, CDR3 protein, D gene, clone size, V gene, CDR3 length, J gene. D genes are given only for firm matches. Clone sizes are given selectively: once, few, many, or a class where the clone is expanded.

DNA: TGCGCCAGCAGCTTGACAGGACTTAGCAATCAGCCCCAGCATTTT; CDR3: CASSLTGLSNQPQHF; D: .; size: .; V: TRBV5-1; length: 15; J: TRBJ1-5
DNA: TGTGCCAGCTCACCGGGATTGGATCAGCCCCAGCATTTT; CDR3: CASSPGLDQPQHF; D: .; size: .; V: TRBV18; length: 13; J: TRBJ1-5
DNA: TGTGCCAGCAGTTTAAGGCCAAGAGATTCACCCCTCCACTTT; CDR3: CASSLRPRDSPLHF; D: .; size: .; V: TRBV28; length: 14; J: TRBJ1-6
DNA: TGTGCCAGCAGTTACAGGGGAGAGACCCAGTACTTC; CDR3: CASSYRGETQYF; D: .; size: few; V: TRBV6-2/TRBV6-3; length: 12; J: TRBJ2-5
DNA: TGTGCCTGGAGTCCGTTACATGGGACTGAAGCTTTCTTT; CDR3: CAWSPLHGTEAFF; D: .; size: .; V: TRBV30; length: 13; J: TRBJ1-1
DNA: TGCAGTGCGACCGGGACAGGGAACAATGAGCAGTTCTTC; CDR3: CSATGTGNNEQFF; D: TRBD1; size: .; V: TRBV20-1; length: 13; J: TRBJ2-1
DNA: TGTGCCAGCAGTTTAAGGTTGGGACCGACCAACACTGAAGCTTTCTTT; CDR3: CASSLRLGPTNTEAFF; D: .; size: .; V: TRBV27; length: 16; J: TRBJ1-1
DNA: TGTGCCACCAGTGGCAAGATGAACACTGAAGCTTTCTTT; CDR3: CATSGKMNTEAFF; D: .; size: few; V: TRBV24-1; length: 13; J: TRBJ1-1
DNA: TGCAGTGCTAGAACACAGGACAGGGGGGGAACTGAAGCTTTCTTT; CDR3: CSARTQDRGGTEAFF; D: TRBD1; size: .; V: TRBV20-1; length: 15; J: TRBJ1-1
DNA: TGTGCCAGCAGCGGTGGACTAGCGGGATTAGAGACCCAGTACTTC; CDR3: CASSGGLAGLETQYF; D: TRBD2; size: .; V: TRBV9; length: 15; J: TRBJ2-5
DNA: TGTGCCAGTAGTAACCCAAGGGATTCCCAGAGGCAGCCCCAGCATTTT; CDR3: CASSNPRDSQRQPQHF; D: .; size: .; V: TRBV19; length: 16; J: TRBJ1-5